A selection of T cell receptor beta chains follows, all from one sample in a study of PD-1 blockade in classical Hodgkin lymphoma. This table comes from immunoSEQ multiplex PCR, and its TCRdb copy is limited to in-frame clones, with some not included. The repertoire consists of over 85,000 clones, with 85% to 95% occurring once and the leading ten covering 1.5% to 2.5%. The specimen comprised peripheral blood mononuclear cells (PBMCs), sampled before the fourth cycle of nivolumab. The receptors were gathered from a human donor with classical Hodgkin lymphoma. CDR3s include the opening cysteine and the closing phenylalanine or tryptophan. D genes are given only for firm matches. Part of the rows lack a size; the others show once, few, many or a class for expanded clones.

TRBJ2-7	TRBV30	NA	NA	CAWDSAYEQYF	TGTGCCTGGGACAGCGCCTACGAGCAGTACTTC
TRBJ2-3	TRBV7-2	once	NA	CASSLAGKTDTQYF	TGTGCCAGCAGCTTAGCCGGGAAAACAGATACGCAGTATTTT
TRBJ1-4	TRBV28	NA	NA	CASSPGRTGQGGEKLFF	TGTGCCAGCAGTCCGGGGAGGACGGGCCAGGGTGGTGAAAAACTGTTTTTT
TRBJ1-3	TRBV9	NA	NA	CASSVDAGSGNTIYF	TGTGCCAGCAGCGTTGACGCAGGGTCTGGAAACACCATATATTTT
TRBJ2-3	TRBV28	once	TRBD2	CASTLAGVSTDTQYF	TGTGCCAGCACCCTAGCGGGAGTTAGCACAGATACGCAGTATTTT
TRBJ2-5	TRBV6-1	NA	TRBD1	CASRGQGGETQYF	TGTGCCAGCAGGGGACAGGGAGGCGAGACCCAGTACTTC
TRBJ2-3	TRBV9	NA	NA	CASSVAVGYTDTQYF	TGTGCCAGCAGCGTAGCCGTTGGGTACACAGATACGCAGTATTTT
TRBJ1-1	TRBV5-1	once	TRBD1	CASSLGQGGYTEAFF	TGCGCCAGCAGCTTGGGACAGGGCGGGTACACTGAAGCTTTCTTT
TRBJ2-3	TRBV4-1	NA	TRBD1	CASRSNRGRSTDTQYF	TGCGCCAGCAGAAGTAACAGGGGGCGAAGTACAGATACGCAGTATTTT
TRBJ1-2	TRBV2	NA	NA	CASSERVRYTF	TGTGCCAGCAGTGAAAGGGTCCGCTACACCTTC
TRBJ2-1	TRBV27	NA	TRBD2	CASGQFLTSGYNEQFF	TGTGCCAGCGGCCAGTTTCTCACTAGCGGATACAATGAGCAGTTCTTC
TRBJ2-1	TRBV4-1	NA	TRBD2	CASSQVDMGLAGGNEQFF	TGCGCCAGCAGCCAAGTCGATATGGGACTAGCGGGAGGCAATGAGCAGTTCTTC
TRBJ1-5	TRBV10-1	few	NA	CASSLKKGLPTDQPQHF	TGCGCCAGCAGTCTAAAGAAGGGACTGCCGACTGATCAGCCCCAGCATTTT
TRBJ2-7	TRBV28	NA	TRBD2	CASSLSGTVSDEQYF	TGTGCCAGCAGTTTAAGCGGGACGGTATCCGACGAGCAGTACTTC
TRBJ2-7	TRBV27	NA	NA	CASSLSVGGGPYEQYF	TGTGCCAGCAGTTTATCGGTGGGAGGGGGCCCCTACGAGCAGTACTTC
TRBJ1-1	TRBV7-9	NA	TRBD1	CASSSPGQGSGEAFF	TGTGCCAGCAGCTCCCCGGGACAGGGGTCCGGTGAAGCTTTCTTT
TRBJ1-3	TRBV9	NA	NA	CASSVVPTDSGNTIYF	TGTGCCAGCAGCGTAGTCCCGACAGACTCTGGAAACACCATATATTTT
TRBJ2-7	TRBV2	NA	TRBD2	CASSARGGRDYEQYF	TGTGCCAGCAGTGCTAGAGGCGGGAGGGACTACGAGCAGTACTTC
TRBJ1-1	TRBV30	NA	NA	CAWSVGEAFF	TGTGCCTGGAGTGTAGGTGAAGCTTTCTTT
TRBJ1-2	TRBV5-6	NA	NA	CASSFQGNYGYTF	TGTGCCAGCAGCTTCCAGGGGAACTATGGCTACACCTTC
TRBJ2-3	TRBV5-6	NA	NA	CASSSGHREFPDTQYF	TGTGCCAGCAGCTCGGGGCACAGGGAATTCCCAGATACGCAGTATTTT
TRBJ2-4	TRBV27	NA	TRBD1	CASSFQGAAKNIQYF	TGTGCCAGCAGTTTCCAGGGGGCAGCCAAAAACATTCAGTACTTC
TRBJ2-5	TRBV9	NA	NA	CASSPRGVIGGGETQYF	TGTGCCAGCAGCCCCCGCGGGGTGATAGGGGGAGGAGAGACCCAGTACTTC
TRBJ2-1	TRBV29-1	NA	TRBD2	CSVDGTSGSPLSYNEQFF	TGCAGCGTTGACGGGACTAGCGGGAGTCCCCTCTCCTACAATGAGCAGTTCTTC
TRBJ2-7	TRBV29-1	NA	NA	CSVAGPSYEQYF	TGCAGCGTTGCGGGCCCCAGCTACGAGCAGTACTTC
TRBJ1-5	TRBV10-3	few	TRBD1	CAIRGQGDQPQHF	TGTGCCATCAGGGGACAGGGGGATCAGCCCCAGCATTTT
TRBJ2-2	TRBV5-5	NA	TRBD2	CASSSKPLAGERTGELFF	TGTGCCAGCAGCTCCAAACCACTAGCGGGAGAACGTACCGGGGAGCTGTTTTTT
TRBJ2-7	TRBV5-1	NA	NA	CASSLAGSEQYF	TGCGCCAGCAGCTTGGCTGGGTCCGAGCAGTACTTC
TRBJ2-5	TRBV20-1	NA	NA	CSVQLEETQYF	TGCAGTGTGCAGCTAGAAGAGACCCAGTACTTC
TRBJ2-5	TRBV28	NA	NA	CASSLLTRLQETQYF	TGTGCCAGCAGTTTACTAACTAGACTCCAAGAGACCCAGTACTTC
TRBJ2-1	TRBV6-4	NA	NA	CASSVGSVPPHNNEQFF	TGTGCCAGCAGTGTAGGGTCCGTACCCCCCCATAACAATGAGCAGTTCTTC
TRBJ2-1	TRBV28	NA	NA	CASINGDIGYNEQFF	TGTGCCAGCATTAATGGGGACATCGGCTACAATGAGCAGTTCTTC
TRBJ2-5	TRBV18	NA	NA	CASSATAQETQYF	TGTGCCAGCTCAGCGACAGCCCAAGAGACCCAGTACTTC
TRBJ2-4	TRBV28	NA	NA	CASSHRVQYF	TGTGCCAGCAGTCACCGCGTTCAGTACTTC
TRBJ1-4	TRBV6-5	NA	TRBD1	CASRDREGGGEKLFF	TGTGCCAGCCGGGACAGGGAAGGAGGTGGTGAAAAACTGTTTTTT
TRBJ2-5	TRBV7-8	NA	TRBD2	CASSSPGLYQETQYF	TGTGCCAGCAGCTCGCCGGGACTATACCAAGAGACCCAGTACTTC
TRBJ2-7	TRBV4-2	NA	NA	CASSQDRISYEQYF	TGTGCCAGCAGCCAAGATCGTATCAGCTACGAGCAGTACTTC
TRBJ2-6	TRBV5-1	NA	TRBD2	CASTSIGSLAGGRGANVLTF	TGCGCCAGCACCTCGATAGGATCTTTAGCGGGAGGTCGTGGGGCCAACGTCCTGACTTTC
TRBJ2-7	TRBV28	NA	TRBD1	CAGADRGGYEQYF	TGTGCCGGGGCGGACAGGGGAGGCTACGAGCAGTACTTC
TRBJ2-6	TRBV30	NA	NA	CASNRASGANVLTF	TGTGCCTCAAATAGGGCATCTGGGGCCAACGTCCTGACTTTC
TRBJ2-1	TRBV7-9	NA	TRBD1	CASSSGTGGNNEQFF	TGTGCCAGCAGCTCGGGGACAGGAGGCAACAATGAGCAGTTCTTC
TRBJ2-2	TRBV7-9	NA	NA	CASSLEGYTGELFF	TGTGCCAGCAGCTTAGAGGGGTACACCGGGGAGCTGTTTTTT
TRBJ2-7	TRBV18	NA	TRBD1	CASSRGQGGYEQYF	TGTGCCAGCTCGCGGGGACAGGGGGGCTACGAGCAGTACTTC
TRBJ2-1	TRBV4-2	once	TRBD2	CASSQIGSGGDNEQFF	TGTGCCAGCAGCCAGATAGGTAGCGGGGGTGACAATGAGCAGTTCTTC
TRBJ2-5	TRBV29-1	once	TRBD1	CSVRTGGYQETQYF	TGCAGCGTCCGGACAGGGGGATACCAAGAGACCCAGTACTTC
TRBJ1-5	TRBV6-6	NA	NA	CASSYSKDQPQHF	TGTGCCAGCAGTTACTCGAAGGATCAGCCCCAGCATTTT
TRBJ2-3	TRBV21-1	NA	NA	CASSKSREGRDTQYF	TGTGCCAGCAGCAAATCCCGGGAGGGCCGAGATACGCAGTATTTT
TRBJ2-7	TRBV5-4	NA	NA	CASSLEVTSSYEQYF	TGTGCCAGCAGCTTGGAGGTGACTAGCTCCTACGAGCAGTACTTC
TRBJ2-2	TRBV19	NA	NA	CASSYRANTGELFF	TGTGCCAGTAGTTACAGGGCGAACACCGGGGAGCTGTTTTTT
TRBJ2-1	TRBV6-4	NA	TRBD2	CASRARLAGPHEQFF	TGTGCCAGCAGGGCACGACTAGCGGGCCCCCATGAGCAGTTCTTC
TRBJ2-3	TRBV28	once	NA	CASSSLRRVGTDTQYF	TGTGCCAGCAGTTCCCTGAGGAGAGTCGGCACAGATACGCAGTATTTT
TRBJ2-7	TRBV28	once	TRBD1	CATHRGQYEQYF	TGTGCCACTCACAGGGGACAGTACGAGCAGTACTTC
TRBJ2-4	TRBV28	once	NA	CASESGVGKNIQYF	TGTGCCAGCGAATCAGGGGTGGGCAAAAACATTCAGTACTTC
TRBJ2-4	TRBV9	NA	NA	CASKGTKNIQYF	TGTGCCAGCAAGGGGACCAAAAACATTCAGTACTTC
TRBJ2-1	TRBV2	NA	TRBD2	CASSIISGSFNEQFF	TGTGCCAGCAGTATAATTAGCGGGAGTTTCAATGAGCAGTTCTTC
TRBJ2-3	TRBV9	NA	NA	CGFVPRPSTDTQYF	TGTGGGTTCGTTCCCCGACCTAGCACAGATACGCAGTATTTT
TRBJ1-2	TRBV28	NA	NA	CASSLNGGYTF	TGTGCCAGCAGTTTGAACGGTGGCTACACCTTC
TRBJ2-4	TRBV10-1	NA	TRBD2	CASRLAGGRGWNIQYF	TGCGCCAGCCGACTAGCGGGAGGCCGTGGGTGGAACATTCAGTACTTC